Below, 27 T cell receptor beta chains from the same sample are listed, as sequenced in a study of regulatory T cells in long-lasting Graves disease. Time point defined: newly diagnosed GD, antithyroid drugs for less than 3 months. PBMC RNA was the source of the TCR library. Building of the TCR beta libraries involved iRepertoire HTBI primers and Arm-PCR of CDR3 regions. TCRdb called the multiplex PCR reads again in MiXCR, with one record for every CDR3 protein. Of over 350,000 distinct CDR3 sequences in the sample, approximately 16% are singletons; the top ten hold about 8.3%. The same specimen was also included in a second study, on T cells in Graves' hyperthyroidism and ophthalmopathy.

The sequencing used peripheral blood mononuclear cells (PBMCs), collected at new diagnosis, from a patient treated with antithyroid drugs. The receptors here all came from a middle-aged woman with Graves disease.

The rearrangement uses TRBV18 and TRBJ1-5; D gene uncertain. The CDR3 extends over 15 amino acids. CDR1 and CDR2 (germline): KGHSH, LQKENI. The V gene lost 2 bases and the J gene lost 3 bases, with 11 bases spanning the gap. DNA for the CDR3: TGTGCCAGCTCACCAAACTCGGTGATCAATCAGCCCCAGCATTTT. It yields the protein CASSPNSVINQPQHF.

The V gene is TRBV7-9, the J gene TRBJ2-1, with D possibly TRBD2 on 5 matching bases. The CDR3 is 14 residues long. V lost 1 base to trimming and J lost 5 bases, with 9 bases between them. Germline CDR1 is SEHNR and CDR2 is FQNEAQ (reference sequence). CDR3 DNA: TGTGCCAGCAGCTTAGACGGGAATCACAATGAGCAGTTCTTC. It translates to CASSLDGNHNEQFF.

This clonotype was picked up a small number of times. The V call is TRBV14, the J call TRBJ1-2; TRBD1 matches 7 bases. The germline gives CDR1 SGHDN, CDR2 FVKESK. This CDR3 is built from 13 residues. V was clipped by 2 bases and J by 4 bases; unmatched bases: 1. CDR3 DNA sequence: TGTGCCAGCAGCCAAAACAGGGGCTATGGCTACACCTTC. This codes for CASSQNRGYGYTF.

This clonotype was picked up many times. The V gene is TRBV27, the J gene TRBJ2-2; no clear D. The CDR3 extends over 13 amino acids. V dropped 1 base and J dropped 9 bases, with 9 bases sitting between them. Per germline, CDR1 MNHEY and CDR2 SMNVEV (reference sequence). The CDR3 here is CASSLFGLRELFF. For the CDR3, the DNA is TGTGCCAGCAGTTTATTTGGTTTAAGGGAGCTGTTTTTT.

This clonotype was detected ten times or more. V is TRBV4-3 and J is TRBJ2-7; D is ambiguous. Germline V CDR1 and CDR2: LGHNA, YSLEER. The CDR3 is 15 amino acids. Trimming stripped 0 bases from V and 3 bases from J, with 12 bases between. Here the CDR3 reads CASSQDDAYYYEQYF. CDR3 sequence (DNA): TGCGCCAGCAGCCAAGATGACGCATACTACTACGAGCAGTACTTC.

Ten or more counts support this clonotype. This rearrangement joins TRBV20-1 to TRBJ1-2; D may be TRBD1 (6 bases). The CDR3 totals 16 residues. Germline V gene data show CDR1 as DFQATT and CDR2 as SNEGSKA (reference sequence). Deletions cut 4 bases from V and 3 bases from J, with 21 bases between. CDR3 nucleotide sequence: TGCAGTGCTACTCGGCCCGGGGGGGGCACCCACTATGGCTACACCTTC. Translated, it gives CSATRPGGGTHYGYTF.

This clonotype came up many times. The rearrangement joins TRBV20-1 to TRBJ1-4; weak D call: TRBD1 (6 bases). Deletions cut 2 bases from V and 8 bases from J, with 9 bases between. In germline, CDR1 is DFQATT, CDR2 SNEGSKA (reference sequence). CDR3 length: 12 amino acids. The CDR3 coding sequence is TGCAGTGCTAGAAGGGGGGACGAAAAACTGTTTTTT. This encodes CSARRGDEKLFF.

The gene calls are TRBV24-1 and TRBJ2-3, with TRBD1 matching over 9 bases. The CDR3 consists of 16 residues. Germline trimming cut 4 bases from V and 2 bases from J; bases unmatched to any gene: 6. CDR1 and CDR2 from the germline V gene are KGHDR and SFDVKD. CDR3 amino acids: CATSDPGTGNTDTQYF. The CDR3, as DNA: TGTGCCACCAGTGACCCCGGGACAGGGAACACAGATACGCAGTATTTT.

The gene calls are TRBV9 and TRBJ1-3; no reliable D call. The CDR3 is 15 amino acids. V gave up 0 bases and J gave up 5 bases, with 12 bases separating them. CDR1 and CDR2 (germline): SGDLS, YYNGEE. CDR3 residues: CASSVGVRDRNTIYF. DNA for the CDR3: TGTGCCAGCAGCGTAGGGGTTAGGGATCGAAACACCATATATTTT.

This clonotype showed up just a few times. A single base separates this from a much larger clone, so it may be a read error. The chain carries TRBV24-1 and TRBJ2-1; 8 bases agree with TRBD2. V shed 4 bases, J shed 6 bases, and the junction held 13 bases outside the gene matches. This CDR3 is 17 amino acids long. Germline V gene sequence: CDR1 KGHDR, CDR2 SFDVKD. The CDR3 DNA is TGTGCCACCAGTGACCCCTTAGCGGGAAGATTAGGCAATGAGCAGTTCTTC. Its translation: CATSDPLAGRLGNEQFF.

This clonotype has at least ten counts. This chain connects TRBV3-1 to TRBJ1-2; the D is unclear. The CDR3 is made up of 13 amino acids. V dropped 3 bases and J dropped 4 bases, with 9 bases sitting between them. The germline gives CDR1 LGHDT, CDR2 YNNKEL (reference sequence). The CDR3 is CASSQDGGYGYTF. CDR3 bases: TGTGCCAGCAGCCAGGACGGTGGCTATGGCTACACCTTC.

The table lists this clonotype with many counts. This chain connects TRBV5-1 to TRBJ2-1; TRBD2 agrees at 12 bases. V lost 4 bases, J lost 9 bases, and 8 bases stayed unmatched. The CDR3 length is 15 residues. Germline V gives CDR1 SGHRS, CDR2 YFSETQ. CDR3 nucleotide sequence: TGCGCCAGCAGCGCAAGACTAGCGGGAGCTTCTGAGCAGTTCTTC. It encodes CASSARLAGASEQFF.

This clonotype showed up just a few times. The chain links TRBV20-1 to TRBJ2-2; 9 nucleotides match TRBD2. The trim removed 4 bases at V and 5 bases at J, leaving 17 bases unmatched. Germline-derived CDR1 and CDR2 are DFQATT and SNEGSKA (reference sequence). The CDR3 spans 18 residues. The CDR3 DNA follows: TGCAGTGCTATAATTTTCTTAGCGGGGGCACCCTCAACCGGGGAGCTGTTTTTT. This translates into CSAIIFLAGAPSTGELFF.

In the case of this clonotype: A much larger clone is a single base away; this may be a read error. The chain links TRBV30 to TRBJ2-2; D is unresolved. Per the germline V gene, CDR1 is GTSNPN and CDR2 is SVGIG (reference sequence). The CDR3 has 15 amino acids. The CDR3 region is CARSPFDLNTGELFF. Written as DNA, the CDR3 is TGTGCCCGGAGTCCCTTTGACTTAAACACCGGGGAGCTGTTTTTT.

Remarks on this clonotype: Given a much more abundant clone one base away, this may be a read error. The chain links TRBV20-1 to TRBJ2-5; D unresolved. This CDR3 contains 11 residues. Per the germline V gene, CDR1 is DFQATT and CDR2 is SNEGSKA (reference sequence). The CDR3 bases are TGCAGTGCTAGTCACCAAGAGACCCAGTGCTTC. This translates into CSASHQETQCF.

This clonotype showed up many times. The chain carries TRBV10-2 and TRBJ2-5; TRBD1 might be the D (5 bases). The CDR3 is made up of 13 amino acids. Between the trimmed V and J ends, which lost 9 bases and 3 bases, there was a span of 14 bases. Germline CDR1 reads WSHSY; CDR2 reads SAAADI. The DNA of the CDR3 is TGCGCCAGTCGCTTGACAGAAGAAGAGACCCAGTACTTC. Its protein is CASRLTEEETQYF.

This clonotype was seen ten or more times. This chain connects TRBV19 to TRBJ2-2, with 14 nucleotides matching TRBD2. Germline CDR1 LNHDA, CDR2 SQIVND (reference sequence). This CDR3 contains 19 residues. V lost 6 bases, J lost 3 bases, and 12 bases stayed unmatched. In DNA, the CDR3 is TGTGCCAGTAGAAACTGGGGACTAGCGGGAGTAGGGTACACCGGGGAGCTGTTTTTT. Amino acid sequence: CASRNWGLAGVGYTGELFF.

The V and J genes are TRBV2 and TRBJ1-1; D might be TRBD1 (5 bases). The CDR3 is made up of 16 amino acids. Germline V gives CDR1 SNHLY, CDR2 FYNNEI. Between the trimmed V and J ends, which lost 4 bases and 0 bases, there was a span of 15 bases. CDR3 sequence (DNA): TGTGCCAGCAGTGTACCGGGACGGATGATGAACACTGAAGCTTTCTTT. Translated: CASSVPGRMMNTEAFF.

The J gene is TRBJ2-1, the V gene TRBV12-3 or TRBV12-4; D is possibly TRBD1 (6 bases). This CDR3 has 16 amino acids. Trimming left V 3 bases short and J 2 bases short, with 14 bases between. As DNA, the CDR3 is TGTGCCAGCAGTTTGGGGGTCTCAGGGGCCTACAATGAGCAGTTCTTC. It translates to CASSLGVSGAYNEQFF.

This clonotype was seen many times. V is TRBV2 and J is TRBJ2-1; D gene unclear. V was cut by 5 bases and J by 1 base, with 12 bases left in between. This CDR3 is 15 amino acids long. Germline lookup yields CDR1 SNHLY and CDR2 FYNNEI. The CDR3 here is CASSQYVVSYNEQFF. The CDR3 nucleotides read TGTGCCAGCAGTCAATATGTGGTATCCTACAATGAGCAGTTCTTC.

V gene TRBV7-9 combines with J gene TRBJ1-3; perhaps TRBD1 as D (5 bases). V lost 0 bases and J lost 0, with 9 bases in between. The CDR3 has 16 amino acids. Germline V gives CDR1 SEHNR, CDR2 FQNEAQ (reference sequence). CDR3 nucleotides: TGTGCCAGCAGCTTAGCGTACCAGGGCTCTGGAAACACCATATATTTT. Residues: CASSLAYQGSGNTIYF.

This clonotype was counted at least ten times. The genes are TRBV6-5 and TRBJ2-6; 9 bases map to TRBD2. The junction had 5 bases not matched to a gene; V was cut back by 2 bases and J by 0 bases. Per the germline V gene, CDR1 is MNHEY and CDR2 is SVGAGI. This CDR3 is built from 18 residues. In DNA, the CDR3 is TGTGCCAGCAGTTACGGGACTAGCTTGAGCTCTGGGGCCAACGTCCTGACTTTC. As protein: CASSYGTSLSSGANVLTF.

This clonotype came up many times. The V gene is TRBV20-1, the J gene TRBJ2-1, with 8 nucleotides matching TRBD2. The CDR3 loop spans 14 amino acids. Germline V CDR1 and CDR2: DFQATT, SNEGSKA (reference sequence). With 1 base clipped from V and 6 bases from J, the junction kept 5 bases outside the gene matches. CDR3 DNA sequence: TGCAGTGCTAGAGCGGGAGGGCCGATCAATGAGCAGTTCTTC. Its protein product is CSARAGGPINEQFF.

This clonotype came up a few times. This chain links TRBV24-1 with TRBJ2-5; 10 nucleotides match TRBD1. The CDR3 sequence is 16 residues long. The germline gives CDR1 KGHDR, CDR2 SFDVKD. J gave up 5 bases and V 4 bases, and 9 bases lay outside the gene matches. CDR3 in amino acids: CATSEPTPDRGETQYF. The CDR3 region has the DNA TGTGCCACCAGTGAACCTACCCCGGACAGGGGGGAGACCCAGTACTTC.

Ten or more counts support this clonotype. The gene calls are TRBV11-2 and TRBJ2-1; 7 bases are shared with TRBD2. The trim removed 1 base at V and 6 bases at J, leaving 3 bases unmatched. Germline values: CDR1 SGHAT, CDR2 FQNNGV. The CDR3 consists of 14 residues. This CDR3 is CASSLAGGSNEQFF. The CDR3 bases are TGTGCCAGCAGCTTAGCGGGAGGTTCCAATGAGCAGTTCTTC.

This clonotype was counted many times. The chain combines TRBV6-5 with TRBJ1-1; D gene unclear. Germline lookup yields CDR1 MNHEY and CDR2 SVGAGI. V was shortened by 0 bases and J by 2 bases, with 7 bases between the two germline ends. The CDR3 contains 14 residues. DNA of the CDR3: TGTGCCAGCAGTTACTCCTGGGGAAACACTGAAGCTTTCTTT. Amino acids: CASSYSWGNTEAFF.

A remark on this clonotype: It differs at one base from a far larger clone, so likely a read error. The gene calls are TRBV16 and TRBJ2-3, with 10 positions matching TRBD2. The CDR3 has 16 amino acids. Germline CDR1 reads KGHSY; CDR2 reads FQNENV. With V trimmed by 4 bases and J by 1 base, 5 bases remained unmatched. CDR3 nucleotide sequence: TGTGCCAGCAGCCCCGGGACTAGCGCCCGCACAGATACGCAGTATTTT. This encodes CASSPGTSARTDTQYF.